The entry below describes one TCR beta chain. Its antigen remains unknown. TCRdb keeps only in-frame clones here, not all; method: immunoSEQ multiplex PCR. Among under 200,000 clones listed, more than 80% were seen once. This sample was included in a study of T cell responses to AZD1222 COVID-19 vaccine. V trimming: 5 bases; J trimming: 0 bases; junction bases outside the gene matches: 4. The germline V gene has CDR1 LNHNV and CDR2 YYDKDF (reference sequence). CDR3 length: 15 amino acids. Study-wide results and limits: The donor group comprised mostly white British people and more females; the analysis possibly underestimated clonal diversity. Spike-specific TCR breadth rose after two AZD1222 doses, and depth rose as well.

The receptor's source is an adult who received the MenACWY meningococcal vaccine as a control. Source: peripheral blood, taken 28 days after the second dose of the MenACWY control vaccine. The chain combines TRBV15 with TRBJ2-7, with 10 bases matching TRBD1. CDR3 sequence reads: CATSPGQGTSYEQYF. The CDR3 nucleotides read TGTGCCACCAGCCCGGGACAGGGGACCTCCTACGAGCAGTACTTC.